One sample yielded the 28 T cell receptor beta chains listed below, sequenced in a study of shared clonotypes between healthy human individuals. The protocol was immunoSEQ multiplex PCR, while the TCRdb copy is restricted to in-frame clones and leaves out a portion. The sample lists millions of clones, more than 80% occurring once. Sequenced input: naive CD4+ T cells from PBMCs. Stated subset: CD45RA+ positively selected. These receptors were collected from a man between 18 and 29 years old in good health. Some clones in this sample may be carry-over from other donors' samples.

V usage is TRBV18 and J usage is TRBJ2-2, with 8 bases lining up with TRBD1. V lost 6 bases, J lost 4 bases, and 7 bases stayed unmatched. This CDR3 is built from 15 residues. CDR1 and CDR2 (germline): KGHSH, LQKENI. The CDR3 loop reads CASSQGTGLTGELFF. The CDR3 coding sequence is TGTGCCAGCTCGCAGGGGACAGGACTCACCGGGGAGCTGTTTTTT.

The V call is TRBV4-3, the J call TRBJ2-3; 13 nucleotides align to TRBD2. This CDR3 comprises 16 residues. V was clipped by 5 bases and J by 7 bases; unmatched bases: 9. Germline V gene data show CDR1 as LGHNA and CDR2 as YSLEER. The CDR3 region is CASSSIPGLAGYTQYF. CDR3 nucleotides: TGCGCCAGCAGCTCGATACCGGGACTAGCGGGATATACGCAGTATTTT.

The genes are TRBV2 and TRBJ1-6, with D perhaps TRBD1 (6 bases). The CDR3 contains 13 residues. Deletions cut 11 bases from V and 6 bases from J, with 14 bases between. Germline lookup yields CDR1 SNHLY and CDR2 FYNNEI. In DNA form, the CDR3 reads TGTGCCGGGAACGGGGGCGGTAATTCACCCCTCCACTTT. Translated, it gives CAGNGGGNSPLHF.

This clone was counted only a few times. The chain joins TRBV7-2 to TRBJ1-1; D is unclear. The CDR3 spans 11 residues. CDR1 is SGHTA, CDR2 FQGNSA, per germline. V gave up 5 bases and J gave up 7 bases, with 8 bases separating them. CDR3 DNA sequence: TGTGCCAGCAGCGCCGAGAGTGAAGCTTTCTTT. Translated: CASSAESEAFF.

The V and J genes are TRBV18 and TRBJ2-1, with 11 bases lining up with TRBD2. Trimming took 2 bases from V and 8 from J; bases not matched to a gene: 11. The CDR3 is 17 residues long. CDR1 KGHSH and CDR2 LQKENI come from the germline V gene. The CDR3 loop reads CASSPRTSGSPLHEQFF. CDR3 nucleotide sequence: TGTGCCAGCTCACCAAGAACTAGCGGGAGCCCCCTTCATGAGCAGTTCTTC.

This sequence joins TRBV5-1 and TRBJ1-1; 8 bases fit TRBD1. The CDR3 is 14 residues long. J gave up 5 bases and V 4 bases, and 7 bases lay outside the gene matches. The V gene's germline CDR1 is SGHRS and CDR2 YFSETQ. The CDR3 nucleotides read TGCGCCAGCAGCCCATCAACAGGGGGGACTGAAGCTTTCTTT. Its translation: CASSPSTGGTEAFF.

This chain links TRBV29-1 with TRBJ2-7, with a tentative D call TRBD2 (5 bases). CDR1 and CDR2 (germline): SQVTM, ANQGSEA. Trimming removed 4 bases at V and 0 bases at J, with 10 bases between. The CDR3 loop spans 13 amino acids. The CDR3 spells CSVGRADSYEQYF. CDR3 DNA: TGCAGCGTTGGGAGAGCGGACTCCTACGAGCAGTACTTC.

The chain couples TRBV7-9 to TRBJ2-3; D is ambiguous. Trimming took 5 bases from V and 2 from J, leaving 14 bases between them. The germline gives CDR1 SEHNR, CDR2 FQNEAQ (reference sequence). This CDR3 has 15 amino acids. The CDR3 DNA follows: TGTGCCAGCAGCCCTATCGACTGGCACACAGATACGCAGTATTTT. Translated: CASSPIDWHTDTQYF.

V usage is TRBV25-1 and J usage is TRBJ1-4; no firm D call. This CDR3 is built from 13 residues. Between the trimmed V and J ends, which lost 5 bases and 6 bases, there was a span of 10 bases. Germline loops: CDR1 MGHDK, CDR2 SYGVNS. CDR3 sequence (DNA): TGTGCCAGCAGTCGAGGACGGGATGAAAAACTGTTTTTT. Protein product: CASSRGRDEKLFF.

This clone was recorded once. The V and J genes are TRBV4-3 and TRBJ1-2; D is possibly TRBD1 (5 bases). In germline, CDR1 is LGHNA, CDR2 YSLEER. V was shortened by 1 base and J by 8 bases, with 17 bases between the two germline ends. This CDR3 spans 15 amino acids. DNA for the CDR3: TGCGCCAGCAGCCAAGGGGACGGGTTCGGGAGAGGCTACACCTTC. This codes for CASSQGDGFGRGYTF.

J is TRBJ2-7 and V is TRBV6-6; 7 bases line up with TRBD2. V lost 2 bases, J lost 3 bases, and 7 bases stayed unmatched. The CDR3 is made up of 15 amino acids. Germline V lookup: CDR1 MNHNY, CDR2 SVGAGI (reference sequence). CDR3 DNA sequence: TGTGCCAGCAGTTACAGCGGTAGCGGGTACTACGAGCAGTACTTC. Translation: CASSYSGSGYYEQYF.

The V gene is TRBV7-9, the J gene TRBJ1-3; TRBD1 might be the D (6 bases). This CDR3 is built from 14 residues. Germline values: CDR1 SEHNR, CDR2 FQNEAQ (reference sequence). V lost 4 bases and J lost 4, with 11 bases in between. The CDR3 spells CASSWTGAGNTIYF. CDR3 nucleotides: TGTGCCAGCAGCTGGACGGGGGCCGGAAACACCATATATTTT.

This chain uses TRBV5-4 with TRBJ1-3; D unresolved. The CDR3 totals 17 residues. Trimming pared 0 bases from V and 4 bases from J, leaving 17 bases between. CDR1 is SGHNT and CDR2 is YYREEE in the germline V gene (reference sequence). As DNA, the CDR3 is TGTGCCAGCAGCTTGGACGGAGGTTTTGCGATAGGAAACACCATATATTTT. Protein sequence: CASSLDGGFAIGNTIYF.

The chain carries TRBV7-8 and TRBJ1-5; 7 positions match TRBD1. Germline CDR1 and CDR2: SGHVS and FQNEAQ. The V gene end was trimmed by 1 base and the J gene end by 5 bases; junction bases not matched to a gene: 11. CDR3 size: 17 residues. The CDR3 region has the DNA TGTGCCAGCAGCTTAGGTCGGGAAGGGGGCAGACATCAGCCCCAGCATTTT. Translating gives CASSLGREGGRHQPQHF.

Concerning this clone: Other DNA sequences in this sample translate to the same CDR3. This rearrangement joins TRBV5-1 to TRBJ1-1; D is unresolved. Trimming stripped 4 bases from V and 1 base from J, with 11 bases between. CDR1 and CDR2 (germline): SGHRS, YFSETQ. This CDR3 has 14 residues. The CDR3, as DNA: TGCGCCAGCAGCAGAGGAACAGCGAACACTGAAGCTTTCTTT. Translated: CASSRGTANTEAFF.

This chain joins TRBV5-1 and TRBJ2-1, with TRBD2 matching 7 bases. Losses at the gene ends were 3 bases for V and 7 bases for J; bases not matched to a gene: 7. The CDR3 sequence is 14 residues long. CDR1 and CDR2 (germline): SGHRS, YFSETQ. The CDR3 nucleotides are TGCGCCAGCAGCTACGGACTAGTGGGGAATGAGCAGTTCTTC. It is translated as CASSYGLVGNEQFF.

The V gene is TRBV29-1, the J gene TRBJ2-3, with 8 bases that match TRBD2. This CDR3 spans 13 amino acids. The V gene's germline CDR1 is SQVTM and CDR2 ANQGSEA. CDR3 amino acids: CSLRGLAIDTQYF. The CDR3 bases are TGCAGTCTGCGTGGACTAGCAATAGATACGCAGTATTTT.

This chain links TRBV11-2 with TRBJ2-1; 7 bases align to TRBD2. The CDR3 consists of 18 residues. The V gene end was trimmed by 7 bases and the J gene end by 3 bases; junction bases not matched to a gene: 18. Per germline, CDR1 SGHAT and CDR2 FQNNGV. CDR3 amino acids: CASNEGLTTVGGYNEQFF. For the CDR3, the DNA is TGTGCCAGCAACGAGGGACTAACCACAGTCGGGGGCTACAATGAGCAGTTCTTC.

This clone came up once. The chain links TRBV4-1 to TRBJ2-7; 11 bases fit TRBD2. The CDR3 is made up of 18 amino acids. CDR1 and CDR2 (germline): MGHRA, YSYEKL. The junction had 11 bases not matched to a gene; V was cut back by 1 base and J by 3 bases. The CDR3 DNA sequence: TGCGCCAGCAGCCAAGGGCTAGCGGGAGGCCCCCTCTACTACGAGCAGTACTTC. Encoded protein: CASSQGLAGGPLYYEQYF.

This clone was seen once. The chain carries TRBV27 and TRBJ2-7, with unresolved D. Trimming took 2 bases from V and 3 from J, leaving 8 bases between them. From germline, CDR1 is MNHEY and CDR2 SMNVEV (reference sequence). The CDR3 contains 13 residues. The DNA for the CDR3 is TGTGCCAGCAGTTTACAGGTCCACTACGAGCAGTACTTC. The encoded protein is CASSLQVHYEQYF.

About this clone itself: This specimen includes other DNA sequences encoding the same CDR3. The chain uses TRBV7-2 and TRBJ1-2, with D perhaps TRBD1 (6 bases). The ends were cut back, 1 base at V and 7 bases at J, with 10 bases in the middle. Looked up from germline, CDR1 is SGHTA and CDR2 is FQGNSA. The CDR3 runs 13 residues. CDR3 residues: CASSLDRERGYTF. Written as DNA, the CDR3 is TGTGCCAGCAGCTTAGACAGGGAGCGTGGCTACACCTTC.

CDR3 region: CASSLEPNTEAFF. The CDR3 DNA is TGTGCCAGCAGCTTGGAACCGAACACTGAAGCTTTCTTT. The chain joins TRBV5-4 to TRBJ1-1; no reliable D call. With 0 bases removed from V and 1 base from J, the gap between germline ends came to 4 bases. This CDR3 is 13 amino acids long. Germline lookup yields CDR1 SGHNT and CDR2 YYREEE (reference sequence). The full variable domain, rest sourced from reference TRBV5-4 and TRBJ1-1, is ETGVTQSPTHLIKTRGQQVTLRCSSQSGHNTVSWYQQALGQGPQFIFQYYREEENGRGNFPPRFSGLQFPNYSSELNVNALELDDSALYLCASSLEPNTEAFFGQGTRLTVV.

The chain is built from TRBV15 and TRBJ1-1; TRBD1 aligns across 7 bases. The germline gives CDR1 LNHNV, CDR2 YYDKDF (reference sequence). The V segment lost 4 bases and the J segment 5 bases; nucleotides outside the gene matches: 10. This CDR3 is 15 amino acids long. The CDR3 here is CATSNRNRGWTEAFF. For the CDR3, the DNA is TGTGCCACCAGCAACCGAAACAGGGGTTGGACTGAAGCTTTCTTT.

The chain couples TRBV7-2 to TRBJ2-1, with D unclear. Germline lookup yields CDR1 SGHTA and CDR2 FQGNSA. There are 13 residues in the CDR3. With 5 bases removed from V and 1 base from J, the gap between germline ends came to 6 bases. The DNA for the CDR3 is TGTGCCAGCAGCACCAATTCCTACAATGAGCAGTTCTTC. It is translated as CASSTNSYNEQFF.

The CDR3 loop reads CAVGTGNTEAFF. CDR3 DNA sequence: TGTGCCGTCGGGACGGGGAACACTGAAGCTTTCTTT. V and J are TRBV10-3 and TRBJ1-1, with D possibly TRBD1 on 5 matching bases. Germline V gives CDR1 ENHRY, CDR2 SYGVKD. V shed 11 bases and J shed 1 base, with 11 bases lying between them. The CDR3 is made up of 12 amino acids.

Of note for this clone: Other DNA sequences in the same sample also yield this CDR3. This sequence joins TRBV28 and TRBJ1-2, with D unresolved. This CDR3 spans 12 amino acids. Between the trimmed V and J ends, which lost 2 bases and 2 bases, there was a span of 3 bases. Germline loops: CDR1 MDHEN, CDR2 SYDVKM. The CDR3 spells CASSLANYGYTF. The CDR3 region has the DNA TGTGCCAGCAGTTTAGCCAACTATGGCTACACCTTC.

Of note for this clone: Other DNA sequences in the same sample also yield this CDR3. The chain combines TRBV30 with TRBJ2-1, with no clear D. The CDR3 extends over 13 amino acids. V was clipped by 0 bases and J by 0 bases, with 3 bases between them. CDR1 is GTSNPN and CDR2 is SVGIG in the germline V gene (reference sequence). The CDR3 DNA follows: TGTGCCTGGAGTGTACTCTCCTACAATGAGCAGTTCTTC. It specifies CAWSVLSYNEQFF.

The chain uses TRBV29-1 and TRBJ1-2; D remains ambiguous. Germline V CDR1 and CDR2: SQVTM, ANQGSEA. CDR3 size: 11 residues. V was shortened by 3 bases and J by 11 bases, with 13 bases between the two germline ends. The CDR3, as DNA: TGCAGCGTTGAGGCCGGACGAGATTACACCTTC. Its protein product is CSVEAGRDYTF.